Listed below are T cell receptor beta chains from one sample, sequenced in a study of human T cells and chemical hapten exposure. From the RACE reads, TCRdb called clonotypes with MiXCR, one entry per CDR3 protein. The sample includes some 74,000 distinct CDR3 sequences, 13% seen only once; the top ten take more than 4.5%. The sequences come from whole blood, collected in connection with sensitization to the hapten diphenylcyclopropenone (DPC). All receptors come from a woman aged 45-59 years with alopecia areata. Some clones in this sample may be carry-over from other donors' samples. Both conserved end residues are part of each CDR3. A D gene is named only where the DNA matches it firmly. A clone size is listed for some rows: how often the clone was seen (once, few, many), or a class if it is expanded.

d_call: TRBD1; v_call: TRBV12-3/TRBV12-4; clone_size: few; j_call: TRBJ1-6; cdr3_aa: CASSPRTGFNSPLHF; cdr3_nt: TGTGCCAGCAGTCCGCGGACAGGGTTTAATTCACCCCTCCACTTT
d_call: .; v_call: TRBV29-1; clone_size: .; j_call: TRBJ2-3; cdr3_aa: CSVEQAEATDTQYF; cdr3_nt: TGCAGCGTTGAACAAGCGGAAGCAACAGATACGCAGTATTTT
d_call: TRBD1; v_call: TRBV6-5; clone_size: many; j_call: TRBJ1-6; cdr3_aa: CASTYRDRGVSPLHF; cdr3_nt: TGTGCCAGCACCTACCGGGACAGAGGCGTCTCACCCCTCCACTTT
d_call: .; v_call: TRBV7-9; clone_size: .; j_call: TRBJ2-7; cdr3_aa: CASSAAPGEQYF; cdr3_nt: TGTGCCAGCAGCGCCGCCCCAGGAGAGCAGTACTTC
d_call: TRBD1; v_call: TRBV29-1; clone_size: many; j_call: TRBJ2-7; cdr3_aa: CSVAATGAWEQYF; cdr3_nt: TGCAGCGTTGCTGCGACAGGGGCGTGGGAGCAGTACTTC
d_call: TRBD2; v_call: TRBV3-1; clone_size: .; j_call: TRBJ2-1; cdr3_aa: CASSQDVAGGQYNEQFF; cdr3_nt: TGTGCCAGCAGCCAAGATGTAGCGGGAGGTCAATACAATGAGCAGTTCTTC
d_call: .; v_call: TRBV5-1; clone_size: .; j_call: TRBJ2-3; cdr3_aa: CASSLSGRDTQYF; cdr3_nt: TGCGCCAGCAGCTTGTCGGGCAGAGATACGCAGTATTTT
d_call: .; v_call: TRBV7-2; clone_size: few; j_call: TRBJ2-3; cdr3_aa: CASSLSSVGARTDTQYF; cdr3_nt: TGTGCCAGCAGCTTATCTAGTGTGGGAGCCCGCACAGATACGCAGTATTTT
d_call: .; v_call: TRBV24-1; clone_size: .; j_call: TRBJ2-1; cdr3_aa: CATSADFTPVNEQFF; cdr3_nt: TGTGCCACCAGTGCGGACTTCACACCCGTCAATGAGCAGTTCTTC
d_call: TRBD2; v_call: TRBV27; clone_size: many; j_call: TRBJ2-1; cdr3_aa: CASSPLAGGQDEQFF; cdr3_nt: TGTGCCAGCAGTCCTCTAGCGGGAGGGCAGGATGAGCAGTTCTTC
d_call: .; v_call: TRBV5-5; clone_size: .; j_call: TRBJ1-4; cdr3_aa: CASSFIGQPFRRDEKLFF; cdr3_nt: TGTGCCAGCAGCTTCATCGGGCAGCCGTTTCGGAGGGATGAAAAACTGTTTTTT
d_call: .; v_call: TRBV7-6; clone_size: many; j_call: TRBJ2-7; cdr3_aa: CASSPGPTSSYEQYF; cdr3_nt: TGTGCCAGCAGCCCCGGACCAACTAGCTCCTACGAGCAGTACTTC
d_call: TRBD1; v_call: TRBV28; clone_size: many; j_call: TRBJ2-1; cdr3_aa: CASSLSPGQGNEQFF; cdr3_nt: TGTGCCAGCAGTTTATCCCCGGGACAGGGCAATGAGCAGTTCTTC
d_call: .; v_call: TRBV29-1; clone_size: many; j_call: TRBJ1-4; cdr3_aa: CSVVGQGSPEKLFF; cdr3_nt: TGCAGCGTTGTGGGGCAGGGATCCCCCGAAAAACTGTTTTTT
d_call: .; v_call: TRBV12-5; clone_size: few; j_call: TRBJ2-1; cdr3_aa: CASGLSKELIREQFF; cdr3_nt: TGTGCTAGTGGTCTCTCCAAGGAGTTGATTCGTGAGCAGTTCTTC
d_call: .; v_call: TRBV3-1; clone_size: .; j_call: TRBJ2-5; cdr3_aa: CASSQGDSQRETQYF; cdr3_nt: TGTGCCAGCAGCCAGGGGGACTCCCAAAGGGAGACCCAGTACTTC
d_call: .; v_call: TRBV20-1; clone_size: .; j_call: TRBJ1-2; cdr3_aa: CSAAEGWNYGYTF; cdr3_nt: TGCAGTGCTGCCGAAGGGTGGAACTATGGCTACACCTTC
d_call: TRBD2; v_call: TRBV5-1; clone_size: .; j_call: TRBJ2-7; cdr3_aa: CASSLTSGPPIEQYF; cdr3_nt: TGCGCCAGCAGCTTGACTAGCGGGCCCCCTATAGAGCAGTACTTC
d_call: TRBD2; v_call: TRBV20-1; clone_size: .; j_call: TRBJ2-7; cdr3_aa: CSASRLAGEWYEQYF; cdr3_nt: TGCAGTGCTAGTCGGCTAGCGGGAGAGTGGTACGAGCAGTACTTC
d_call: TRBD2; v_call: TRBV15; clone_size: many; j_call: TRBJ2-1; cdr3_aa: CATSRTSGSRNEQFF; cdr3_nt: TGTGCCACCAGCAGGACTAGCGGGAGTAGAAATGAGCAGTTCTTC
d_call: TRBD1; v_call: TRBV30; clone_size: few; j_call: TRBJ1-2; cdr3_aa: CALVPPGGPNYGYTF; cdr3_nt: TGTGCCTTAGTTCCCCCAGGGGGGCCTAACTATGGCTACACCTTC
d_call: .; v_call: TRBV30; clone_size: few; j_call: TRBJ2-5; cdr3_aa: CAWSAGGETQYF; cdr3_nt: TGTGCCTGGAGTGCAGGAGGAGAGACCCAGTACTTC
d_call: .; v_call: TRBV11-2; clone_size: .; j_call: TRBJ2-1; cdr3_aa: CASSPTVRIGDEQFF; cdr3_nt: TGTGCCAGCAGCCCCACGGTTAGGATAGGCGATGAGCAGTTCTTC
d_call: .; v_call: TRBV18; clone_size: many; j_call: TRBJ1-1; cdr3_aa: CASSPGVSTEAFF; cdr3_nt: TGTGCCAGCTCACCGGGGGTTTCCACTGAAGCTTTCTTT
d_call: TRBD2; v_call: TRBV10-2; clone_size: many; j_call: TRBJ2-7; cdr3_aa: CASSGGLAVGEQYF; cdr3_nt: TGCGCCAGCAGTGGGGGACTAGCCGTGGGCGAGCAGTACTTC
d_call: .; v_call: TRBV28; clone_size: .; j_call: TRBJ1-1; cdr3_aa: CASSLYNLDTEAFF; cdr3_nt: TGTGCCAGCAGTTTGTATAACCTTGACACTGAAGCTTTCTTT
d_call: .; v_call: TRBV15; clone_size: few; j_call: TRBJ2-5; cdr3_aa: CATSRRDGSAETQYF; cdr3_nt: TGTGCCACCAGCAGGAGGGACGGCTCCGCAGAGACCCAGTACTTC
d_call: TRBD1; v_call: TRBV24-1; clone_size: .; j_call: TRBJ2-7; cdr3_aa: CATSATGDEQYF; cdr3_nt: TGTGCCACCTCAGCGACAGGGGACGAGCAGTACTTC
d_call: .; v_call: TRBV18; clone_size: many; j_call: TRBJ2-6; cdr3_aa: CASSPDSGANVLTF; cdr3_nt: TGTGCCAGCTCACCTGACTCTGGGGCCAACGTCCTGACTTTC
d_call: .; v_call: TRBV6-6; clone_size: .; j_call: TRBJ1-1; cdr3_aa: CASSTGRGTEAFF; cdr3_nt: TGTGCCAGCAGCACAGGGAGAGGGACTGAAGCTTTCTTT
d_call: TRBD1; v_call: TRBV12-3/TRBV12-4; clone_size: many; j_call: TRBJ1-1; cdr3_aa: CASSDGQGLGTEAFF; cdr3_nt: TGTGCCAGCAGCGACGGACAGGGACTGGGGACTGAAGCTTTCTTT
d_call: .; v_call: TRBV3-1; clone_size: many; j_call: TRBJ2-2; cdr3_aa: CASSQPMTYANTGELFF; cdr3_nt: TGTGCCAGCAGCCAACCGATGACTTACGCGAACACCGGGGAGCTGTTTTTT
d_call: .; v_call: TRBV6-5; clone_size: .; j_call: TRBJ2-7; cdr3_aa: CASTRGNEQYF; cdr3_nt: TGTGCCTCAACTCGGGGTAACGAGCAGTACTTC
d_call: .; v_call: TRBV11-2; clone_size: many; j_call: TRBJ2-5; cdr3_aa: CASSIKETQYF; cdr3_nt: TGTGCCAGCAGCATCAAGGAGACCCAGTACTTC
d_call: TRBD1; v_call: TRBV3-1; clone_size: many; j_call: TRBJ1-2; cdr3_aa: CASSHTGEDSGYTF; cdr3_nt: TGTGCCAGCAGCCATACAGGGGAGGATTCAGGCTACACCTTC
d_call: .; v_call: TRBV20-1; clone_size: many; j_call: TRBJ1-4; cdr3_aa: CSAIGLGEKLFF; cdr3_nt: TGCAGTGCTATTGGTCTAGGTGAAAAACTGTTTTTT
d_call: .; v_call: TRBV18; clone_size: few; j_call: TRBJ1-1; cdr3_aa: CASSKSGDTEAFF; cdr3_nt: TGTGCCAGCTCAAAGTCAGGGGACACTGAAGCTTTCTTT
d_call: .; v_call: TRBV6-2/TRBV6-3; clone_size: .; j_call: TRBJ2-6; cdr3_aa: CASRHHPGARQSGANVLTF; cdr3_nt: TGTGCCAGCAGACACCACCCAGGGGCCCGCCAATCTGGGGCCAACGTCCTGACTTTC
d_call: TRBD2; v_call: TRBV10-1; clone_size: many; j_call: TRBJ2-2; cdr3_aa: CASSGLAGAATGELFF; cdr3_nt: TGCGCCAGCAGTGGACTAGCGGGAGCTGCCACCGGGGAGCTGTTTTTT
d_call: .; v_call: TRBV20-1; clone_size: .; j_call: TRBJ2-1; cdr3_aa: CSARGLALGRNEQFF; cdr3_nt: TGCAGTGCTAGAGGGCTCGCGCTGGGTCGCAATGAGCAGTTCTTC
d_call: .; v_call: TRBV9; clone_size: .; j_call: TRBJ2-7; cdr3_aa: CASSVAGAEQYF; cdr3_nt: TGTGCCAGCAGCGTTGCGGGGGCCGAGCAGTACTTC
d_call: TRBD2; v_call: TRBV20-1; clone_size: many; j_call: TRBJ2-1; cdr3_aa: CSATRPTLAGAEQFF; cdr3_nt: TGCAGTGCCACCAGACCGACGCTAGCGGGAGCTGAGCAGTTCTTC
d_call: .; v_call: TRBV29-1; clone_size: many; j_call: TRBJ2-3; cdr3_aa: CSVGDARGTDTQYF; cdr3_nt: TGCAGCGTCGGGGACGCCCGTGGGACAGATACGCAGTATTTT
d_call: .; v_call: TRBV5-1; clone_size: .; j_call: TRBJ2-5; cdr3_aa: CASSLASSGLETQYF; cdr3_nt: TGCGCCAGCAGCTTAGCTAGTTCGGGTCTTGAGACCCAGTACTTC
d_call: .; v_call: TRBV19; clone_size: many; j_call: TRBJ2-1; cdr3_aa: CASSIGGLSYNEQFF; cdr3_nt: TGTGCCAGTAGTATAGGCGGTCTATCCTACAATGAGCAGTTCTTC
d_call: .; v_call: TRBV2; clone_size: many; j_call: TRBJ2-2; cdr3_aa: CASSGPSNLDVFF; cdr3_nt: TGTGCCAGCAGCGGCCCTAGTAACTTAGATGTGTTTTTT
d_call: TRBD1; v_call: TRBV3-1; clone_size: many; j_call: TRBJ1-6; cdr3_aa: CASSQVGTGVSPLHF; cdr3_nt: TGTGCCAGCAGCCAAGTTGGGACAGGGGTTTCACCCCTCCACTTT
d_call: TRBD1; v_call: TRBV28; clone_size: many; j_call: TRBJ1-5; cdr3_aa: CASSAHLTGANQPQHF; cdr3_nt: TGTGCCAGCAGCGCTCATTTGACAGGGGCCAATCAGCCCCAGCATTTT
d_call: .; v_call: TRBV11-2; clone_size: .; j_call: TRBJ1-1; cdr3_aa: CSSSATTPRLNTEAFF; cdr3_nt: TGTTCCAGCAGCGCCACGACACCCCGGCTTAACACTGAAGCTTTCTTT
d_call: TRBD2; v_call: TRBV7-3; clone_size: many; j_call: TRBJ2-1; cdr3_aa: CASGAGGINEQFF; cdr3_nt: TGTGCCAGCGGGGCGGGAGGTATCAATGAGCAGTTCTTC
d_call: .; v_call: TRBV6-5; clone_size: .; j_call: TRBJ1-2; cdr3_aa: CASSNMNGPLNGYTF; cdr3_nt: TGTGCCAGCAGTAACATGAACGGGCCCCTGAATGGCTACACCTTC
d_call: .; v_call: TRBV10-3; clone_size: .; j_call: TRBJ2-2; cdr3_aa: CAIGKHTGELFF; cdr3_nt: TGTGCCATCGGGAAACACACCGGGGAGCTGTTTTTT
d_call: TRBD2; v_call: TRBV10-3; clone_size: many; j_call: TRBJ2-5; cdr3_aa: CAIRDGLDETQYF; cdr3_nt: TGTGCCATCAGGGATGGACTAGACGAGACCCAGTACTTC
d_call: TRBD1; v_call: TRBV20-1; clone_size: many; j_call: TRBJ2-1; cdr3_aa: CSATPQGVLGEQFF; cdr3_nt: TGCAGTGCCACCCCGCAGGGGGTTTTAGGTGAGCAGTTCTTC
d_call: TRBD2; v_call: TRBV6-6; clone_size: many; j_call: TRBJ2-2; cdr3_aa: CASSLRLARDTGELFF; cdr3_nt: TGTGCCAGCAGTTTAAGACTAGCGCGCGACACCGGGGAGCTGTTTTTT